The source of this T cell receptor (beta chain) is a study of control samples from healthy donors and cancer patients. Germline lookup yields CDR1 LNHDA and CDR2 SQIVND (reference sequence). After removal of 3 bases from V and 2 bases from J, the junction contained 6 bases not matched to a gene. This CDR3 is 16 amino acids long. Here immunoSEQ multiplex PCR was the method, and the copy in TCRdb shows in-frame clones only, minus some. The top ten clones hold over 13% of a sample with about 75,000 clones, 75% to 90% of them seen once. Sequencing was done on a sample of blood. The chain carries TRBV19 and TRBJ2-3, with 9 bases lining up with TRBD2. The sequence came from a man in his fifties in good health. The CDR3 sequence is CASSMNGLATTDTQYF. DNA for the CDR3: TGTGCCAGTAGTATGAACGGACTAGCGACCACAGATACGCAGTATTTT.